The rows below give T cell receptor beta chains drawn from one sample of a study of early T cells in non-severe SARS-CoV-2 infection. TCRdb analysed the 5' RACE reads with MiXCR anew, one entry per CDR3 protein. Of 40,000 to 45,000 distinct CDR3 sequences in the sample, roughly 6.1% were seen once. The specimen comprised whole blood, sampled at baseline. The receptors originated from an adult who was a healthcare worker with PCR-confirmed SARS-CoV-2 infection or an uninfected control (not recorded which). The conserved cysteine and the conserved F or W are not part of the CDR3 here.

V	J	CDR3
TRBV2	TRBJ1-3	ASGTSGNTIY
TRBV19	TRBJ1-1	ASFTGLSNTEAF
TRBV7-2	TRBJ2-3	ASSLAPHGNGDSQY
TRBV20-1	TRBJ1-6	SARVAAEGPLH
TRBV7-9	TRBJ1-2	ASSPTGWDRGPRDGYT
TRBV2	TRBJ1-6	ASSELGNSPLH
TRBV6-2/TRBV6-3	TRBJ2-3	ASKGLASTDTQY
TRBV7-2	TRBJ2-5	ASSSGNLIVGSETQY
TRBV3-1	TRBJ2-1	ASSQAAGGTQF
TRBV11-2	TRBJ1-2	ASSGTGKLVDGYT
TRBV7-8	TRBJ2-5	ASSLFARDTQETQY
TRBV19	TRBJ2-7	ASSIGSTRLAAYEQY
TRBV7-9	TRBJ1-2	ASSRAEEGYT
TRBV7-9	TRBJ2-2	ASSLEVGTGELF
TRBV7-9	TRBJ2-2	ASSLLAGSTGELF
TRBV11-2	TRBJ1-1	ASSLVGTMNTEAF
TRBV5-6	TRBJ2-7	ASSFPTSPQY
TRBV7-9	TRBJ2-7	ASSLWGLNSYEQY
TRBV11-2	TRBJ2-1	ASSSLDKNYHNEQF
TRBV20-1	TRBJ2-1	SVGVGNEQF
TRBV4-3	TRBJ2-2	ASSQGTSTGELF
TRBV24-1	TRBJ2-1	ATSDFRGGSYNEQF
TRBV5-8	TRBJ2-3	ASSSGQAGTDTQY
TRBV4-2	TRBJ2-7	ASSQGPTGGTYEQY
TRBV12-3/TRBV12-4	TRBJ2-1	ASSFGVGRFTRSSYNEQF
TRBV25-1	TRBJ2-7	ASSEYGTIYEQY
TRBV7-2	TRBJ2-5	ASSLDGGSPIRETQY
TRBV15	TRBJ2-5	ATRPPGGQETQY
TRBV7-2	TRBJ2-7	ASSLVGGNEQY
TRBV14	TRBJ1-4	ASSQTTGGSEKLF
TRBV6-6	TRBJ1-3	ASSYPTGRRSGNTIY
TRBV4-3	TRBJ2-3	ASSQLSLTDTQY
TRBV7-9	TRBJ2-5	ASSRTSGGPETQY
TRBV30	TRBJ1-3	AWSPGLTGNTIY
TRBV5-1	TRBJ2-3	ASSLEGGEHTQY
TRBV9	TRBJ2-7	ASSVDGGTAFEQY